A single T cell receptor (beta chain) is shown here with its context. Its antigen is not known. These data belong to a study of OX40 agonist ivuxolimab in advanced cancers. Study background: An anti-OX40 (CD134) antibody with agonistic activity, ivuxolimab, was administered to patients.

Study results and caveats: Expanded clones were, on average, more numerous among CD8+ T cells than CD4+.

Prior autoimmune disease or systemic immunosuppression barred patients. Blood draws occurred at baseline, cycle 4 day 1, and cycle 7 day 1. Sequencing used immunoSEQ multiplex PCR; TCRdb keeps in-frame clones, though not all of them. Altogether about 91,000 clones are present, around 90% being singletons, with the ten largest covering around 0.52%. This clonotype originated in an adult with an advanced solid tumor such as melanoma, head and neck, liver or kidney cancer. The sequencing here drew on CD4+ or CD8+ T cells sorted from blood, taken in a trial of the OX40 agonist ivuxolimab.

DNA of the CDR3: TGTGCCAGCAGTGAAGCGCGAGGCCTGTGGGGGGCCAACGTCCTGACTTTC. Its translation: CASSEARGLWGANVLTF. The chain combines TRBV2 with TRBJ2-6; D is undetermined. The ends were cut back, 0 bases at V and 4 bases at J, with 13 bases in the middle. CDR3 length equals 17 residues. Germline CDR1 and CDR2: SNHLY and FYNNEI. Full variable domain (outside the CDR3, taken from reference TRBV2 and TRBJ2-6): EPEVTQTPSHQVTQMGQEVILRCVPISNHLYFYWYRQILGQKVEFLVSFYNNEISEKSEIFDDQFSVERPDGSNFTLKIRSTKLEDSAMYFCASSEARGLWGANVLTFGAGSRLTVL.